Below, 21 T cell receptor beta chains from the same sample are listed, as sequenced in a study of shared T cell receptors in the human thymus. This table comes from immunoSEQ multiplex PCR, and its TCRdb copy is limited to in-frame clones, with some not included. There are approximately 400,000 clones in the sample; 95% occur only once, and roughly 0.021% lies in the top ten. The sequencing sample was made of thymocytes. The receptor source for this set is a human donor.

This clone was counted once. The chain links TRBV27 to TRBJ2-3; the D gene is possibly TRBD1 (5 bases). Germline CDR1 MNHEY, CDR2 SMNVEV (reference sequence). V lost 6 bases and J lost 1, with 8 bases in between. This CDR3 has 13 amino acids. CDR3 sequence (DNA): TGTGCCAGCAGCTTCAGGGGCACAGATACGCAGTATTTT. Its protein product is CASSFRGTDTQYF.

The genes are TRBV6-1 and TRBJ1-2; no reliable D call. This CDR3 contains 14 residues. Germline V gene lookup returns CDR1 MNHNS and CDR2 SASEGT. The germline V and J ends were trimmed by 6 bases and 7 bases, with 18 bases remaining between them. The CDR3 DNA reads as TGTGCCAGCAGACCTTTAGCGGACTCAGTTGGCTACACCTTC. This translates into CASRPLADSVGYTF.

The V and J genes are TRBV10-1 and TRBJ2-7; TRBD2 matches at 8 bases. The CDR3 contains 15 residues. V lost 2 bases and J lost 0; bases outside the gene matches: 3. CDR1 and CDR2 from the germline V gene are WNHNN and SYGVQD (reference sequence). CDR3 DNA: TGCGCCAGCAGTGAGCATGGGACTAGCTCCTACGAGCAGTACTTC. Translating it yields CASSEHGTSSYEQYF.

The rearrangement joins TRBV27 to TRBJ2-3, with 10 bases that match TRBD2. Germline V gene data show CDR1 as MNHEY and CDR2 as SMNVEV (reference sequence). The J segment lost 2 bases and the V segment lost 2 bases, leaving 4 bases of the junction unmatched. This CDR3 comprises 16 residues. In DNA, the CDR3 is TGTGCCAGCAGTTTAGGGAGCGGGAGGGCCACAGATACGCAGTATTTT. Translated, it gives CASSLGSGRATDTQYF.

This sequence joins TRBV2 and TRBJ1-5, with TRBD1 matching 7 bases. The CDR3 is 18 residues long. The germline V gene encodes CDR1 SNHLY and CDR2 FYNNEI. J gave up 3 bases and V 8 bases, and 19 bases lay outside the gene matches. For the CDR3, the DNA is TGTGCCAGCCACGGAACCCGGGACAGCTACCCCTTCAATCAGCCCCAGCATTTT. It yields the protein CASHGTRDSYPFNQPQHF.

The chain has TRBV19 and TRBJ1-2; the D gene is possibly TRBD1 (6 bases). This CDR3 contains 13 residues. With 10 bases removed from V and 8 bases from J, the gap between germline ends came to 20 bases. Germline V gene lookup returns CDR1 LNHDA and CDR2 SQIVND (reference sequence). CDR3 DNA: TGTGCCACCCCCCGGAGGGGGGGAAAAGGCTACACCTTC. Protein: CATPRRGGKGYTF.

Here the CDR3 reads CATAPGGYGYTF. The DNA of the CDR3 is TGTGCCACCGCCCCCGGAGGCTATGGCTACACCTTC. V is TRBV19 and J is TRBJ1-2, with D hard to call. V was pared by 10 bases and J by 4 bases, with 13 bases between. From germline, CDR1 is LNHDA and CDR2 SQIVND (reference sequence). This CDR3 has 12 residues.

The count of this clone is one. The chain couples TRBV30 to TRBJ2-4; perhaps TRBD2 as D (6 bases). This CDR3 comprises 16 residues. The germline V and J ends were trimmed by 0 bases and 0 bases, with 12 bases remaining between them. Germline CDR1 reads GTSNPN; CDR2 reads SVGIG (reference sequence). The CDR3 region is CAWSVLGGLAKNIQYF. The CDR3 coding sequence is TGTGCCTGGAGTGTGTTGGGGGGTTTAGCCAAAAACATTCAGTACTTC.

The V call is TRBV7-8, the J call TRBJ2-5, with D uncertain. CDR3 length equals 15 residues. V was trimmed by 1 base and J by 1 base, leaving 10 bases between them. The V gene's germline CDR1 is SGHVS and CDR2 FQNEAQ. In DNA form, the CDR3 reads TGTGCCAGCAGCTTAGTTCATCCTATCCAAGAGACCCAGTACTTC. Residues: CASSLVHPIQETQYF.

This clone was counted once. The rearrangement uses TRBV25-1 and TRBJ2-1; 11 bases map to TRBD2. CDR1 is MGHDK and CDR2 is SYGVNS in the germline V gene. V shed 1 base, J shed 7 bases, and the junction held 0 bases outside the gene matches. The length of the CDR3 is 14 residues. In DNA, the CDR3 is TGTGCCAGCAGTGAATGGACTAGCGGGAATGAGCAGTTCTTC. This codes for CASSEWTSGNEQFF.

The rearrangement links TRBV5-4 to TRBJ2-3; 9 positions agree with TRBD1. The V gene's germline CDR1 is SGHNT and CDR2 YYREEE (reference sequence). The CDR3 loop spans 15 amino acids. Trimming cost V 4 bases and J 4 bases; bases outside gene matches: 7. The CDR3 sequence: CASSAKGQGPDTQYF. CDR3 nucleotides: TGTGCCAGCAGCGCTAAGGGACAGGGACCAGATACGCAGTATTTT.

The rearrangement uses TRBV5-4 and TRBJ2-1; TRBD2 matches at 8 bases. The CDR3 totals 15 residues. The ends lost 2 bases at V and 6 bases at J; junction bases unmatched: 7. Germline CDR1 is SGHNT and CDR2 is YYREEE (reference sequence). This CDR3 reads CASSFTSGPPNEQFF. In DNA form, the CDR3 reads TGTGCCAGCAGCTTTACTAGCGGACCACCCAATGAGCAGTTCTTC. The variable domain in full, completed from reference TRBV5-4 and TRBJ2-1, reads ETGVTQSPTHLIKTRGQQVTLRCSSQSGHNTVSWYQQALGQGPQFIFQYYREEENGRGNFPPRFSGLQFPNYSSELNVNALELDDSALYLCASSFTSGPPNEQFFGPGTRLTVL.

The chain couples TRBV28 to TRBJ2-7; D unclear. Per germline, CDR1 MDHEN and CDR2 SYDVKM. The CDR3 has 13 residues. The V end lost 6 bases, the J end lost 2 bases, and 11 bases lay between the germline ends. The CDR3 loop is CASRPTSTYEQYF. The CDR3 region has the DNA TGTGCCAGCAGGCCTACAAGTACCTACGAGCAGTACTTC.

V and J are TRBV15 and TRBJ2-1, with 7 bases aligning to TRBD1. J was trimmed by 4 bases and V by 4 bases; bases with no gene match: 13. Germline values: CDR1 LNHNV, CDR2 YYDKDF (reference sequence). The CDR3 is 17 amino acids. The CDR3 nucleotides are TGTGCCACCAGCAAGTTTGTCCCGGGACAGCCTTACAATGAGCAGTTCTTC. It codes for CATSKFVPGQPYNEQFF.

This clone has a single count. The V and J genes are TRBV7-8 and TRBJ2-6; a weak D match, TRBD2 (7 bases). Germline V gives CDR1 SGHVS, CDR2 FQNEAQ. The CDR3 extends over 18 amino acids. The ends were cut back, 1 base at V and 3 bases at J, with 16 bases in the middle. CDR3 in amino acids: CASSLVWGGPYGANVLTF. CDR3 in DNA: TGTGCCAGCAGCTTAGTCTGGGGGGGGCCTTATGGGGCCAACGTCCTGACTTTC.

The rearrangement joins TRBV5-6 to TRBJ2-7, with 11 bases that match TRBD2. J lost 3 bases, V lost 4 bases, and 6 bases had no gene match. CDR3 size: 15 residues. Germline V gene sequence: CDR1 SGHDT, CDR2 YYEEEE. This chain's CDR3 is CASSPTGLAVYEQYF. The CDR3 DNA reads TGTGCCAGCAGCCCTACGGGACTAGCGGTCTACGAGCAGTACTTC. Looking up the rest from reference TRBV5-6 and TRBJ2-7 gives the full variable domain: DAGVTQSPTHLIKTRGQQVTLRCSPKSGHDTVSWYQQALGQGPQFIFQYYEEEERQRGNFPDRFSGHQFPNYSSELNVNALLLGDSALYLCASSPTGLAVYEQYFGPGTRLTVT.

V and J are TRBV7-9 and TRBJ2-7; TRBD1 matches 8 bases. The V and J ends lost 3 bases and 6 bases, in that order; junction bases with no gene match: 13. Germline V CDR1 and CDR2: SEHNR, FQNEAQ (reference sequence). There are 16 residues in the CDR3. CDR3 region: CASSFGQGNRSIEQYF. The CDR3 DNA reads TGTGCCAGCAGCTTCGGACAGGGAAATCGGTCGATCGAGCAGTACTTC.

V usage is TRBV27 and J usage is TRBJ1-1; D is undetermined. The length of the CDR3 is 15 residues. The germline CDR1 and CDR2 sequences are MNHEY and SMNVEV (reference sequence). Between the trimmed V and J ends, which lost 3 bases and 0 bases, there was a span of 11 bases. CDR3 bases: TGTGCCAGCAGTTTGAACGGACTCATGAACACTGAAGCTTTCTTT. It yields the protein CASSLNGLMNTEAFF.

DNA of the CDR3: TGTGCCAGCAGCGTACCAACAGGAGATGGCTACACCTTC. This encodes CASSVPTGDGYTF. The chain couples TRBV6-1 to TRBJ1-2; perhaps TRBD1 as D (5 bases). The ends were cut back, 6 bases at V and 6 bases at J, with 14 bases in the middle. The CDR3 covers 13 residues. CDR1 MNHNS and CDR2 SASEGT come from the germline V gene.

The CDR3 DNA reads as TGTGCCAGCTCACCGGGCGGAAACACTGAAGCTTTCTTT. Protein sequence: CASSPGGNTEAFF. The gene calls are TRBV18 and TRBJ1-1; D gene unclear. Trimming removed 3 bases at V and 2 bases at J, with 7 bases between. The CDR3 has 13 amino acids. Germline-derived CDR1 and CDR2 are KGHSH and LQKENI.

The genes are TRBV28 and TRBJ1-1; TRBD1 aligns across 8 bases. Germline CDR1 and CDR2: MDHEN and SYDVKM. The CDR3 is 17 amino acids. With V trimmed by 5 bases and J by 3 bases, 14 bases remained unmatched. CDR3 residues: CASSIQGAPHDYTEAFF. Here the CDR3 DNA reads TGTGCCAGCAGTATCCAGGGGGCGCCCCACGACTACACTGAAGCTTTCTTT.